Presented here are 19 T cell receptor beta chains from one specimen sequenced in a study of shared T cell receptors in the human thymus (dated by TCRdb to the early 2020s). The library was produced with the immunoSEQ multiplex PCR assay. Imported from immuneACCESS, the table was reduced by TCRdb to in-frame sequences with V and J called. These copies leave out some clones; in studies compared against another copy, an unresolved V gene accounts for under half, and the cause of the remainder is not known. A total of about 660,000 clones appear in this sample, around 87% of them only once. The top ten clones comprise over 0.008% of the sample. The same sample was also used in a study of human thymus T cells.

The sequencing sample was made of thymocytes. The receptors originated from a boy less than two years old with a congenital heart defect. Donor details come from another sample of the same person, matched by shared clones.

CDR3 DNA sequence: TGTGCCAGCTGGGGGGTACAGAAAAGGGGGACCCAGTACTTC. This gives the protein CASWGVQKRGTQYF. The chain joins TRBV28 to TRBJ2-5; weak D call: TRBD2 (6 bases). The germline CDR1 and CDR2 sequences are MDHEN and SYDVKM. V was pared by 8 bases and J by 7 bases, with 20 bases between. The CDR3 consists of 14 residues.

The gene calls are TRBV6-6 and TRBJ1-1, with 7 bases identical to TRBD1. CDR1 is MNHNY, CDR2 SVGAGI, per germline (reference sequence). The CDR3 consists of 15 residues. V lost 2 bases, J lost 5 bases, and 8 bases stayed unmatched. The CDR3 sequence is CASSYRAGGGTEAFF. The CDR3 coding sequence is TGTGCCAGCAGTTACAGGGCAGGGGGAGGTACTGAAGCTTTCTTT.

The chain couples TRBV5-4 to TRBJ2-7, with 7 bases matching TRBD1. This CDR3 has 15 residues. V dropped 1 base and J dropped 3; count of bases not matched to a gene: 7. CDR1 SGHNT and CDR2 YYREEE come from the germline V gene (reference sequence). Here the CDR3 reads CASSLLPTGSYEQYF. CDR3 in DNA: TGTGCCAGCAGCTTGTTACCGACAGGGAGCTACGAGCAGTACTTC.

V and J are TRBV28 and TRBJ1-5; D ambiguous. CDR3 length: 14 amino acids. The germline V gene has CDR1 MDHEN and CDR2 SYDVKM. V lost 3 bases, J lost 6 bases, and 12 bases lay in between. The CDR3 is CASSFGSSGQPQHF. The CDR3 DNA reads as TGTGCCAGCAGTTTCGGCAGCTCAGGTCAGCCCCAGCATTTT.

The chain is built from TRBV20-1 and TRBJ1-1; D not certain. The CDR3 sequence is 8 residues long. Per germline, CDR1 DFQATT and CDR2 SNEGSKA (reference sequence). Trimming removed 5 bases at V and 13 bases at J, with 8 bases between. CDR3 amino acids: CSAHGVFF. The CDR3, as DNA: TGCAGTGCTCACGGGGTTTTCTTT.

This chain connects TRBV11-2 to TRBJ2-7; 7 bases match TRBD1. CDR1 and CDR2 (germline): SGHAT, FQNNGV. CDR3 size: 16 residues. With V trimmed by 1 base and J by 3 bases, 9 bases remained unmatched. The DNA of the CDR3 is TGTGCCAGCAGCTTAGGGTTGACAGGGCGGCACTACGAGCAGTACTTC. Its protein product is CASSLGLTGRHYEQYF. The full variable domain, completed using reference TRBV11-2 and TRBJ2-7, is EAGVAQSPRYKIIEKRQSVAFWCNPISGHATLYWYQQILGQGPKLLIQFQNNGVVDDSQLPKDRFSAERLKGVDSTLKIQPAKLEDSAVYLCASSLGLTGRHYEQYFGPGTRLTVT.

This chain links TRBV7-7 with TRBJ2-5, with 8 bases aligning to TRBD1. The CDR3 length is 15 residues. Germline V gene sequence: CDR1 SSHAT, CDR2 FNYEAQ (reference sequence). The CDR3: CAGWAWGQVQETQYF. As DNA, the CDR3 is TGTGCTGGCTGGGCGTGGGGACAGGTTCAAGAGACCCAGTACTTC.

V is TRBV5-6 and J is TRBJ1-2, with no clear D. The CDR3 has 16 residues. CDR1 is SGHDT and CDR2 is YYEEEE in the germline V gene. Trimming took 2 bases from V and 0 from J, leaving 14 bases between them. In nucleotides, the CDR3 is TGTGCCAGCAGCTTATCCAACGCCGGGGCTAACTATGGCTACACCTTC. Amino acid sequence: CASSLSNAGANYGYTF.

The CDR3 DNA reads TGCGCCAGCAGCCAAGATATCCTACTAGCGGGAGGGCCTTTAGGCTACAATGAGCAGTTCTTC. The encoded protein is CASSQDILLAGGPLGYNEQFF. The V and J genes are TRBV4-3 and TRBJ2-1; 13 bases map to TRBD2. Germline CDR1 and CDR2: LGHNA and YSLEER. The CDR3 is 21 residues long. V shed 0 bases, J shed 3 bases, and the junction held 14 bases outside the gene matches.

V usage is TRBV7-9 and J usage is TRBJ1-1; weak D call: TRBD1 (6 bases). Germline V gene lookup returns CDR1 SEHNR and CDR2 FQNEAQ (reference sequence). The CDR3 consists of 16 residues. Trimming cost V 7 bases and J 4 bases, with 22 bases left between them. The CDR3 is CASTEGGGEDATEAFF. The CDR3 DNA reads as TGTGCCAGCACCGAAGGGGGGGGTGAGGATGCCACTGAAGCTTTCTTT.

This clone was seen only once. This CDR3 reads CASSLSRTGRETQYF. CDR3 DNA: TGCGCCAGCAGCTTGAGCCGGACAGGGCGCGAGACCCAGTACTTC. The chain combines TRBV5-1 with TRBJ2-5, with 8 bases that match TRBD1. In germline, CDR1 is SGHRS, CDR2 YFSETQ. CDR3 length: 15 amino acids. J gave up 5 bases and V 1 base, and 7 bases lay outside the gene matches.

The chain combines TRBV4-1 with TRBJ2-1, with 8 bases aligning to TRBD2. This CDR3 region has 14 residues. V lost 8 bases and J lost 5; bases outside the gene matches: 8. Germline V gives CDR1 MGHRA, CDR2 YSYEKL. The DNA of the CDR3 is TGCGCCAGCGATCCGGGACTAGGCGACAATGAGCAGTTCTTC. It translates to CASDPGLGDNEQFF.

The gene calls are TRBV27 and TRBJ1-1; no clear D gene. CDR3 length: 12 residues. V was shortened by 6 bases and J by 11 bases, with 16 bases between the two germline ends. In germline, CDR1 is MNHEY, CDR2 SMNVEV (reference sequence). CDR3 DNA: TGTGCCAGCAGATCCCCCCCACAGAAGGCTTTCTTT. Its protein product is CASRSPPQKAFF.

The chain links TRBV6-1 to TRBJ1-5, with D possibly matching TRBD1 (5 bases). Germline V gene sequence: CDR1 MNHNS, CDR2 SASEGT. CDR3 size: 14 residues. Deletions cut 7 bases from V and 6 bases from J, with 16 bases between. CDR3 in DNA: TGTGCCAGCAACGAAGGAGGGGTTGGTCAGCCCCAGCATTTT. This codes for CASNEGGVGQPQHF.

The chain recombines TRBV27 with TRBJ1-1, with 9 bases fitting TRBD1. CDR3 length: 14 amino acids. V dropped 2 bases and J dropped 3; count of bases not matched to a gene: 1. Germline CDR1 is MNHEY and CDR2 is SMNVEV (reference sequence). CDR3 bases: TGTGCCAGCAGTTTAAGGGACAGGGACACTGAAGCTTTCTTT. Translation: CASSLRDRDTEAFF.

The chain recombines TRBV9 with TRBJ2-7, with 7 bases aligning to TRBD2. The ends lost 5 bases at V and 0 bases at J; junction bases unmatched: 11. The CDR3 covers 16 residues. CDR1 SGDLS and CDR2 YYNGEE come from the germline V gene. CDR3 amino acids: CASSSMAASGSYEQYF. DNA for the CDR3: TGTGCCAGCAGTTCTATGGCGGCTAGCGGCTCCTACGAGCAGTACTTC.

V gene TRBV4-3 combines with J gene TRBJ1-2; 7 bases fit TRBD1. Germline CDR1 and CDR2: LGHNA and YSLEER. With 4 bases clipped from V and 1 base from J, the junction kept 15 bases outside the gene matches. This CDR3 spans 18 amino acids. The CDR3 loop reads CASSRVAGTAQINYGYTF. The CDR3 DNA reads TGCGCCAGCAGCCGGGTCGCCGGGACAGCTCAAATTAACTATGGCTACACCTTC.

V is TRBV11-2 and J is TRBJ1-2; weak D call: TRBD1 (5 bases). V was clipped by 5 bases and J by 5 bases, with 9 bases between them. Germline V lookup: CDR1 SGHAT, CDR2 FQNNGV. This CDR3 contains 12 residues. CDR3 coding DNA: TGTGCCAGCAGCCCCGGGACTTATGGCTACACCTTC. Its translation is CASSPGTYGYTF.

The V gene is TRBV28, the J gene TRBJ1-3; D might be TRBD1 (5 bases). The V gene lost 8 bases and the J gene lost 1 base, with 15 bases spanning the gap. This CDR3 spans 15 amino acids. Per the germline V gene, CDR1 is MDHEN and CDR2 is SYDVKM. CDR3 in DNA: TGTGCCAGCCCTTGGGGGGGAACGTCTGGAAACACCATATATTTT. It codes for CASPWGGTSGNTIYF.